The following is a T cell receptor beta chain sequence with its context. The target antigen is unknown. This specimen comes from a study of T cells in localized non-small cell lung cancer. J lost 4 bases, V lost 7 bases, and 9 bases had no gene match. Germline assignment: CDR1 ENHRY and CDR2 SYGVKD. The CDR3 runs to 15 residues. TCRdb's copy holds only in-frame clones and misses some; the assay was immunoSEQ multiplex PCR. Of approximately 100,000 clones listed, approximately 91% are singletons. Study-wide findings and caveats: Uninvolved adjacent lung, not tumor, had the highest T cell clonality. Sequencing was restricted to one tumor region; therefore, heterogeneity remains possible. Appearing in adjacent lung were a median roughly 57 of the top 100 tumor clones. A denser population of T cells in blood accompanied longer overall survival.

This specimen consisted of PBMCs, obtained before any cancer treatment. V is TRBV10-3 and J is TRBJ1-1; the match to TRBD1 covers 10 bases. The source of this sequence is a woman aged 35 to 69 with stage II squamous cell lung carcinoma. CDR3 bases: TGTGCCATCATGGGGGGACAGGGGCGTCCCACTGAAGCTTTCTTT. Translated, it gives CAIMGGQGRPTEAFF.